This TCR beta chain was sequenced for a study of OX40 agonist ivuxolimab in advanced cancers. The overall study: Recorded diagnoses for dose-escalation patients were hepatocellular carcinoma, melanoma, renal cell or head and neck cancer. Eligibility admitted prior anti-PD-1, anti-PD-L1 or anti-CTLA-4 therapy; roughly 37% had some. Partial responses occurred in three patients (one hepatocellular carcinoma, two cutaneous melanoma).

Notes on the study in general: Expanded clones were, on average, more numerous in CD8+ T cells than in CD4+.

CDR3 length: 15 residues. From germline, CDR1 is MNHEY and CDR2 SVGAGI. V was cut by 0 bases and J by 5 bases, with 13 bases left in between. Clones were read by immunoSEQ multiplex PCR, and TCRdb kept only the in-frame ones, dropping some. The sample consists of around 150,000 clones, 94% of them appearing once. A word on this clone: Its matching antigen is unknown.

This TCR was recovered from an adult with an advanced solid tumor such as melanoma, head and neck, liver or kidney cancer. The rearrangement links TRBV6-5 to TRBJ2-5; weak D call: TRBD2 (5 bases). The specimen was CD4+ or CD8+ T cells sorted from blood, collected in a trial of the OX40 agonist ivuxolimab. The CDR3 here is CASSYSAGQRETQYF. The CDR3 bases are TGTGCCAGCAGTTACTCCGCGGGCCAGCGGGAGACCCAGTACTTC.